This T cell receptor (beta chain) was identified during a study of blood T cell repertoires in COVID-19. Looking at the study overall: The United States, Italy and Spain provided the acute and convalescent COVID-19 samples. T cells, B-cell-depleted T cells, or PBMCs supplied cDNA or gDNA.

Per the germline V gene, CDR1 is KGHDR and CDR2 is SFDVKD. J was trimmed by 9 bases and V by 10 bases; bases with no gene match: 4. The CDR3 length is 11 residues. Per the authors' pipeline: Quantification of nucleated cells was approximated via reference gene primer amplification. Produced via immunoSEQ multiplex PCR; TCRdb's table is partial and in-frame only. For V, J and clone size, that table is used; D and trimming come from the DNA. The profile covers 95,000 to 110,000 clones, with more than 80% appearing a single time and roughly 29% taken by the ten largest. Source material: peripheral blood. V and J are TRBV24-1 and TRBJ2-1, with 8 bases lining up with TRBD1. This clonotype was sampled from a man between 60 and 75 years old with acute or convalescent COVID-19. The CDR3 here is CATGQGTEQFF. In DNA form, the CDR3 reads TGTGCCACAGGACAGGGTACTGAGCAGTTCTTC.